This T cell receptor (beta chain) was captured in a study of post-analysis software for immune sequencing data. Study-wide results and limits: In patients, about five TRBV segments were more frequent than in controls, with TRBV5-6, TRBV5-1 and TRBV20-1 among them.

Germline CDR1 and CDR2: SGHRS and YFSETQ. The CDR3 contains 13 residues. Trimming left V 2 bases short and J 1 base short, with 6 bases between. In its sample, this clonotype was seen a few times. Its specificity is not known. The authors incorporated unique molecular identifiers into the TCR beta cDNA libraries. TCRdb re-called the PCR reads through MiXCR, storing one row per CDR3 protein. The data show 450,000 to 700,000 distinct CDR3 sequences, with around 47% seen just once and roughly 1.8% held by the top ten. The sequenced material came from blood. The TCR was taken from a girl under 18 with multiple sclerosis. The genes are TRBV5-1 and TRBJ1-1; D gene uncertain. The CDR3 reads CASSLDANTEAFF. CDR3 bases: TGCGCCAGCAGCTTAGACGCGAACACTGAAGCTTTCTTT.